This T cell receptor (beta chain) originates from a study of cytomegalovirus exposure and HLA in healthy donors. The overall study: From HLA-typed donors, an early data release held about 85 million unique TCRs. The study, taken as a whole, reports: Associated with cytomegalovirus, according to the listing, were around 160 TCR beta chains. Highest at DRB1 and lowest at HLA-C, TCR association rates differed among HLA loci in a later analysis. Roughly uniform sequencing depth across donors was assumed, possibly incorrectly.

With 60 Vbeta and 13 Jbeta primers, the PCR was carried out. Generated by immunoSEQ multiplex PCR, the TCRdb table keeps only in-frame clones and is missing some. The sample holds approximately 220,000 clones, over 70% seen once. A note on this clone: Its target is not known.

This CDR3 has 14 amino acids. Germline-derived CDR1 and CDR2 are MRHNA and SNTAGT. J was trimmed by 4 bases and V by 3 bases; bases with no gene match: 2. The genes are TRBV6-4 and TRBJ2-3; 9 nucleotides align to TRBD2. This receptor was taken from a boy under 10 years old in good health and CMV-seronegative. The sequencing input was PBMCs. CDR3 nucleotides: TGTGCCAGCAGTGAGGGACTAGCCTCAGATACGCAGTATTTT. This gives the protein CASSEGLASDTQYF.